A selection of T cell receptor beta chains follows, all from one sample in a study of cytomegalovirus exposure and HLA in healthy donors. The method was immunoSEQ multiplex PCR; TCRdb's version includes in-frame clones alone and lacks a portion of them. The data contain 85,000 to 130,000 clones, about 79% of them singletons. Specimen: PBMCs. These receptor sequences come from a female donor in good health and CMV-seropositive. The conserved cysteine and the conserved F or W are not part of the CDR3 here. Where a row states a size, it is once, few, many or the class of an expanded clone; other rows omit it.

J gene,clone size,V gene,CDR3 protein
TRBJ1-5,few,TRBV4-1,ASSQDLFGGGSNQPQH
TRBJ1-1,-,TRBV29-1,SAENLSGTEAF
TRBJ2-7,-,TRBV6-5,ASSPGGYEQY
TRBJ2-7,-,TRBV28,ASSFLDSYEQY
TRBJ2-7,-,TRBV25-1,ASPVGGDPTVSYEQY
TRBJ2-3,-,TRBV7-8,ASSIGTGRHDTQY
TRBJ2-5,once,TRBV5-1,ASSLGTGGWGETQY
TRBJ1-3,-,TRBV7-2,ASSLATGLSGNTIY
TRBJ2-1,few,TRBV15,ATSRDHGGRANEQF
TRBJ2-7,-,TRBV5-4,ASSPASGKSSYEQY
TRBJ1-2,-,TRBV28,ASSGVMYGYT
TRBJ2-7,-,TRBV6-5,ASSLTGAPFEQY
TRBJ1-2,-,TRBV5-5,ASSLSDRASYEGYT
TRBJ2-7,few,TRBV6-5,ASSVGRTYEQY
TRBJ1-2,-,TRBV5-1,ASSTQGEESGYT
TRBJ1-2,-,TRBV4-1,ASSQVGDSGYGYT
TRBJ1-5,-,TRBV2,ASRPTGGNNQPQH
TRBJ2-7,-,TRBV11-2,ASSSPGVNEQY
TRBJ2-1,-,TRBV6-5,ASHPGHYNNEQF
TRBJ1-6,-,TRBV4-3,ASSQDEGAGSPLH
TRBJ1-1,once,TRBV7-2,ASSLYGSGDTEAF
TRBJ2-3,-,TRBV18,ASSRQGNSGTDTQY
TRBJ1-2,-,TRBV5-1,ASSFQQGAEGYT
TRBJ2-1,-,TRBV5-5,ASSLAGAGQYNEQF
TRBJ1-1,-,TRBV7-2,ASSQIGQRNTEAF
TRBJ1-1,-,TRBV30,ASQTNLMNTEAF
TRBJ2-1,-,TRBV5-1,ASSLVAGGLNEQF
TRBJ1-1,-,TRBV19,ASGRGGNTEAF
TRBJ1-1,-,TRBV6-5,ASKPTGRTEAF
TRBJ1-2,-,TRBV20-1,SATGPNGYT
TRBJ2-7,once,TRBV30,AWSVGSGGDEQY
TRBJ2-5,-,TRBV11-1,ASSLGLSIPQQETQY
TRBJ1-2,-,TRBV13,ASSTSQAGYT
TRBJ1-4,-,TRBV5-1,ASSGTGTNEKLF
TRBJ2-3,-,TRBV7-9,SSSLDGGGPDTQY
TRBJ2-3,few,TRBV5-1,ASSLVGTSGTDTQY
TRBJ2-3,-,TRBV5-6,ASSSTGSDTQY
TRBJ1-2,-,TRBV5-4,ASSKGGNSANYGYT
TRBJ2-1,few,TRBV6-5,ASRPWTGGSEQF
TRBJ2-7,-,TRBV19,ASSPQDRGLYEQY
TRBJ2-6,-,TRBV29-1,SVEAFSGANGLT